The 15 T cell receptor beta chains in this list originate from one sample, sequenced in a study of T-cell reconstitution after alpha-beta-depleted transplantation in children (dated by TCRdb to 2015 to 2016). To prepare the library, PCR was applied. Instrument used: Illumina HiSeq 2500. TCR library preparation used molecular barcoding, with unique molecular identifiers applied to normalize quantification of the TCRbeta repertoire. TCRdb redid the processing of the public reads, applying fastp at Q25 and MiXCR, and retained in-frame beta chains. Duplicate CDR3 protein sequences are folded into a single record with the most common DNA and genes. The sample data list roughly 170,000 distinct CDR3 sequences, and roughly 6.8% of these were observed just once. The ten largest clones add up to over 2.5% of the sample. The sample consisted of PBMCs from the stem cell graft donor, taken from the stem cell graft. All receptors derive from a human donor who donated a stem cell graft to a child with Wiskott-Aldrich syndrome.

This clonotype was counted ten times or more. V and J are TRBV5-1 and TRBJ1-5; possible D gene TRBD1, 6 bases. Between the trimmed V and J ends, which lost 0 bases and 5 bases, there was a span of 12 bases. The CDR3 is 15 residues long. The germline V gene encodes CDR1 SGHRS and CDR2 YFSETQ. The CDR3 sequence is CASSLEGGVYQPQHF. The CDR3 DNA sequence: TGCGCCAGCAGCTTGGAGGGGGGGGTTTATCAGCCCCAGCATTTT.

This clonotype was counted at least ten times. The V and J genes are TRBV6-6 and TRBJ2-7; unclear D gene. CDR3 size: 12 residues. Germline CDR1 MNHNY, CDR2 SVGAGI (reference sequence). V lost 7 bases to trimming and J lost 3 bases, with 10 bases between them. The CDR3 loop reads CASNQLGYEQYF. For the CDR3, the DNA is TGTGCCAGCAATCAACTGGGCTACGAGCAGTACTTC.

About this clonotype itself: It may be a read error: a sequence one base away is much more abundant. The chain recombines TRBV29-1 with TRBJ2-4; 12 positions match TRBD2. The J segment lost 12 bases and the V segment lost 4 bases, leaving 13 bases of the junction unmatched. Germline-derived CDR1 and CDR2 are SQVTM and ANQGSEA. The CDR3 contains 15 residues. The CDR3 loop reads CSVGGLAGGEHSQYF. DNA of the CDR3: TGCAGCGTTGGGGGTCTAGCGGGAGGGGAGCACAGTCAGTACTTC.

This clonotype has a count of ten or more. The chain recombines TRBV6-5 with TRBJ2-5; weak D call: TRBD2 (5 bases). Trimming pared 8 bases from V and 4 bases from J, leaving 8 bases between. Germline loops: CDR1 MNHEY, CDR2 SVGAGI. The CDR3 length is 11 residues. As DNA, the CDR3 is TGTGCCAGCCTACGGGGAGAGACCCAGTACTTC. It specifies CASLRGETQYF.

This clonotype was counted many times. The chain joins TRBV20-1 to TRBJ2-3; perhaps TRBD2 as D (7 bases). V was trimmed by 2 bases and J by 5 bases, leaving 14 bases between them. The CDR3 contains 14 residues. Germline loops: CDR1 DFQATT, CDR2 SNEGSKA (reference sequence). CDR3 in amino acids: CSARPGGFVDTQYF. CDR3 DNA: TGCAGTGCTAGACCGGGGGGCTTTGTAGATACGCAGTATTTT.

Only a few counts were recorded for this clonotype. V and J are TRBV11-2 and TRBJ1-4; D gene ambiguous. Trimming removed 1 base from V and 7 bases from J, with 10 bases in between. CDR3 size: 14 residues. From germline, CDR1 is SGHAT and CDR2 FQNNGV. This CDR3 is CASSLAWSVEKLFF. The CDR3 DNA reads as TGTGCCAGCAGCTTAGCTTGGTCCGTTGAAAAACTGTTTTTT.

This clonotype has a count of ten or more. The chain links TRBV30 to TRBJ1-6; D is undetermined. V was pared by 7 bases and J by 9 bases, with 16 bases between. CDR3 size: 13 residues. Per the germline V gene, CDR1 is GTSNPN and CDR2 is SVGIG (reference sequence). The CDR3 region has the DNA TGTGCCTACTCCCCGCTACTCGGTTCACCCCTCCACTTT. Translated, it gives CAYSPLLGSPLHF.

This clonotype was observed at least ten times. This sequence joins TRBV5-1 and TRBJ2-5; the match to TRBD1 covers 8 bases. CDR3 length: 13 amino acids. The V gene end was trimmed by 2 bases and the J gene end by 5 bases; junction bases not matched to a gene: 2. Germline CDR1 is SGHRS and CDR2 is YFSETQ. CDR3 loop: CASSFRGRETQYF. In DNA, the CDR3 is TGCGCCAGCAGCTTCAGGGGGCGCGAGACCCAGTACTTC.

This clonotype was observed at least ten times. V usage is TRBV5-1 and J usage is TRBJ2-5, with D unresolved. The V gene's germline CDR1 is SGHRS and CDR2 YFSETQ. Deletions cut 1 base from V and 4 bases from J, with 14 bases between. The CDR3 extends over 15 amino acids. CDR3 in amino acids: CASSLSTEIVETQYF. The CDR3 nucleotides are TGCGCCAGCAGCTTGTCCACAGAGATCGTAGAGACCCAGTACTTC.

This clonotype was counted many times. The J gene is TRBJ1-1, the V gene TRBV12-3 or TRBV12-4; tentative D call: TRBD1 (5 bases). Trimming stripped 2 bases from V and 1 base from J, with 8 bases between. The CDR3 is 14 amino acids. The CDR3 DNA sequence: TGTGCCAGCAGTTTATGGGACGGGAACACTGAAGCTTTCTTT. Amino acids: CASSLWDGNTEAFF.

The sample holds many counts of this clonotype. This chain joins TRBV20-1 and TRBJ2-1, with D tentatively TRBD2 (6 bases). CDR3 length: 14 amino acids. V lost 0 bases, J lost 4 bases, and 10 bases lay in between. CDR1 DFQATT and CDR2 SNEGSKA come from the germline V gene (reference sequence). The CDR3 reads CSARDLALYNEQFF. In DNA, the CDR3 is TGCAGTGCTAGAGATCTAGCGTTATACAATGAGCAGTTCTTC.

This clonotype was counted a few times. The rearrangement joins TRBV11-2 to TRBJ2-4; the D gene is possibly TRBD1 (6 bases). The CDR3 has 17 amino acids. V dropped 3 bases and J dropped 6 bases, with 21 bases sitting between them. Per the germline V gene, CDR1 is SGHAT and CDR2 is FQNNGV. For the CDR3, the DNA is TGTGCCAGCAGCTTTAGCACCAGGGGATCGAGGACAAACATTCAGTACTTC. Translation gives CASSFSTRGSRTNIQYF.

At least ten counts were recorded for this clonotype. V gene TRBV20-1 combines with J gene TRBJ2-2; D call uncertain. This CDR3 region has 12 residues. Trimming pared 1 base from V and 7 bases from J, leaving 7 bases between. The V gene's germline CDR1 is DFQATT and CDR2 SNEGSKA (reference sequence). The CDR3 sequence: CSARVGYGELFF. In DNA, the CDR3 is TGCAGTGCTAGAGTGGGGTACGGGGAGCTGTTTTTT.

At least ten counts were recorded for this clonotype. The chain recombines TRBV15 with TRBJ2-2, with 7 bases matching TRBD2. Germline V gene data show CDR1 as LNHNV and CDR2 as YYDKDF (reference sequence). The CDR3 length is 13 residues. The trim removed 10 bases at V and 5 bases at J, leaving 7 bases unmatched. The CDR3 DNA reads as TGTGCCATAGAGCGGGACCGAACCGGGGAGCTGTTTTTT. It translates to CAIERDRTGELFF.

Ten or more counts support this clonotype. The chain recombines TRBV5-6 with TRBJ2-2, with D perhaps TRBD1 (6 bases). Trimming removed 6 bases from V and 0 bases from J, with 12 bases in between. CDR3 length equals 15 residues. CDR1 and CDR2 from the germline V gene are SGHDT and YYEEEE. CDR3 DNA: TGTGCCAGCAAGACAGGTTTTACGAACACCGGGGAGCTGTTTTTT. This gives the protein CASKTGFTNTGELFF.